Listed below are T cell receptor beta chains from one sample, sequenced in a study of blood T cells in healthy people across ages. TCRdb itself ran the 5' RACE reads through MiXCR, one entry per CDR3 protein. The profile shows about 1.6 million distinct CDR3 sequences, about 35% of them singletons. Sequencing was done on a sample of blood. Source of these receptors: a woman under 40 in good health. Each CDR3 is given with its conserved first and last residue. A D gene is named only where the DNA matches it firmly. A row's size may be missing; if present it is once, few, many or a size class.

d_call clone_size j_call v_call cdr3_aa cdr3_nt
NA NA TRBJ2-7 TRBV27 CASRGYSSYEQYF TGTGCCAGCAGGGGCTATAGCTCCTACGAGCAGTACTTC
TRBD1 many TRBJ2-7 TRBV4-1 CASSQAGTGSEQYF TGCGCCAGCAGCCAAGCCGGGACAGGGAGCGAGCAGTACTTC
TRBD2 few TRBJ2-3 TRBV6-5 CASLPSGGATDTQYF TGTGCCAGCCTCCCCAGCGGGGGGGCCACAGATACGCAGTATTTT
NA NA TRBJ2-3 TRBV4-1 CASSQDLGGHRVGQYF TGCGCCAGCAGCCAAGACCTCGGAGGGCACCGGGTGGGGCAGTATTTT
NA few TRBJ2-3 TRBV27 CASSLQISTDTQYF TGTGCCAGCAGTCTTCAGATTAGCACAGATACGCAGTATTTT
TRBD2 NA TRBJ2-1 TRBV5-1 CASSLLAEGSYNEQFF TGCGCCAGCAGCCTCCTAGCGGAAGGCTCCTACAATGAGCAGTTCTTC
NA few TRBJ2-3 TRBV6-6 CASMGAPAGPLDTQYF TGTGCCAGCATGGGGGCTCCCGCGGGACCCTTAGATACGCAGTATTTT
TRBD2 few TRBJ2-5 TRBV15 CATHEGLGGETQYF TGTGCCACGCATGAGGGCTTGGGGGGGGAGACCCAGTACTTC
NA once TRBJ1-2 TRBV28 CASSSQPLNYGCTF NA
TRBD1 few TRBJ1-5 TRBV20-1 CSAYGTAGDQPQHF TGCAGTGCTTACGGGACAGCCGGAGATCAGCCCCAGCATTTT
TRBD2 NA TRBJ2-7 TRBV6-1 CASSAGTTQYHYEQYF TGTGCCAGCAGTGCCGGGACTACCCAATATCACTACGAGCAGTACTTC
TRBD1 few TRBJ1-1 TRBV7-2 CASSWGDRGNTEAFF TGTGCCAGCAGCTGGGGGGACAGGGGGAACACTGAAGCTTTCTTT
TRBD1 few TRBJ2-1 TRBV20-1 CSARRQGNYNEQFF TGCAGTGCTCGGAGACAGGGGAACTACAATGAGCAGTTCTTC
TRBD1 few TRBJ2-3 TRBV5-1 CASSPGQPQDTQYF TGCGCCAGCAGCCCGGGACAGCCCCAAGATACGCAGTATTTT
TRBD2 NA TRBJ2-7 TRBV27 CASRSLVAGISSYEQYF TGTGCCAGCAGATCGCTGGTAGCGGGAATAAGCTCCTACGAGCAGTACTTC
TRBD1 NA TRBJ2-7 TRBV20-1 CSARAGDRGPEQYF TGCAGTGCTAGAGCGGGGGACAGGGGCCCCGAGCAGTACTTC
TRBD1 NA TRBJ1-1 TRBV20-1 CSPRQGVNTEAFF TGCAGTCCACGACAGGGAGTGAACACTGAAGCTTTCTTT
NA few TRBJ1-2 TRBV27 CASSFPGGTGYTF TGTGCCAGCAGTTTTCCGGGGGGTACGGGCTACACCTTC
NA NA TRBJ1-5 TRBV3-1 CASSPQVLWPDQPQHF TGTGCCAGCAGCCCTCAGGTCTTATGGCCGGATCAGCCCCAGCATTTT
TRBD1 NA TRBJ2-1 TRBV20-1 CSATGTGYQQQFF TGCAGTGCTACCGGGACAGGGTACCAACAGCAGTTCTTC
NA NA TRBJ1-1 TRBV20-1 CSAREGGANTEAFF TGCAGTGCTAGAGAGGGGGGGGCGAACACTGAAGCTTTCTTT
NA few TRBJ1-4 TRBV3-1 CASSQDLGRGEREKLFF TGTGCCAGCAGCCAAGATCTCGGGAGGGGGGAACGGGAAAAACTGTTTTTT
NA NA TRBJ1-1 TRBV6-1 CASNIKPNTEAFF TGTGCCAGCAACATCAAACCGAACACTGAAGCTTTCTTT
TRBD2 NA TRBJ2-1 TRBV19 CASSISSGTNEQFF TGTGCCAGTAGTATATCCAGCGGGACCAATGAGCAGTTCTTC
NA few TRBJ2-1 TRBV6-6 CASATGGVRNNEQFF TGTGCCAGCGCAACCGGGGGAGTTAGGAACAATGAGCAGTTCTTC
NA many TRBJ2-3 TRBV13 CASSSQTGGGGDTQYF TGTGCCAGCAGCAGCCAGACCGGGGGAGGCGGAGATACGCAGTATTTT
NA NA TRBJ2-7 TRBV20-1 CSAFGGSYEQYF TGCAGTGCCTTCGGGGGCTCCTACGAGCAGTACTTC
NA NA TRBJ2-7 TRBV9 CASSVEGLGEQYF TGTGCCAGCAGCGTAGAGGGCTTGGGCGAGCAGTACTTC
TRBD2 once TRBJ2-7 TRBV20-1 CSGDGPSGGEQYF TGCAGTGGAGACGGCCCCTCGGGAGGCGAGCAGTACTTC
NA NA TRBJ1-2 TRBV5-5 CASSLEGPEYGYTF TGTGCCAGCAGCTTGGAAGGCCCGGAGTATGGCTACACCTTC
TRBD1 few TRBJ1-2 TRBV15 CATSDHRGANYGYTF TGTGCCACCAGCGACCACAGGGGGGCTAACTATGGCTACACCTTC
NA few TRBJ2-3 TRBV12-3/TRBV12-4 CASSLARDRGTDTQYF TGTGCCAGCAGTTTAGCGCGGGATCGCGGCACAGATACGCAGTATTTT
NA few TRBJ2-1 TRBV2 CASSELSGNLSQFF TGTGCCAGCAGTGAACTATCGGGCAACCTGAGTCAGTTCTTC
NA few TRBJ1-1 TRBV7-3 CASSLETNTEAFF TGTGCCAGCAGCTTGGAGACCAACACTGAAGCTTTCTTT
NA many TRBJ2-3 TRBV4-1 CASSQRTVTDTQYF TGCGCCAGCAGCCAAAGGACAGTCACAGATACGCAGTATTTT
NA many TRBJ2-3 TRBV29-1 CSVRPGLWGTDTQYF TGCAGCGTTCGTCCAGGCCTATGGGGCACAGATACGCAGTATTTT
NA many TRBJ2-7 TRBV6-1 CASYSSGSSYEQYF TGTGCCTCCTACTCATCTGGGAGCTCCTACGAGCAGTACTTC
NA few TRBJ2-3 TRBV20-1 CSARLLDTQYF TGCAGTGCCCGACTCCTAGATACGCAGTATTTT
NA NA TRBJ2-3 TRBV27 CASVGGRVEYF TGTGCCAGCGTCGGAGGCCGCGTTGAGTATTTT
NA NA TRBJ2-2 TRBV24-1 CATSPARGQINTGELFF TGTGCCACCAGCCCGGCCAGGGGCCAAATTAACACCGGGGAGCTGTTTTTT
NA NA TRBJ2-7 TRBV5-1 CASRSGAGSSYEQYF TGCGCCAGCAGATCAGGGGCAGGGAGCTCCTACGAGCAGTACTTC
NA once TRBJ2-1 TRBV3-1 CASSPGTKETQFF TGTGCCAGCAGCCCCGGGACGAAAGAGACCCAGTTCTTC
TRBD2 NA TRBJ2-7 TRBV28 CASSSLILAGVYEQYF TGTGCCAGCAGTTCCCTAATACTAGCGGGAGTTTACGAGCAGTACTTC
NA few TRBJ2-4 TRBV7-9 CANPLGVKNIQYF TGTGCCAACCCCCTCGGGGTCAAAAACATTCAGTACTTC
TRBD2 NA TRBJ2-3 TRBV5-1 CASSLEIAGGPRDTQYF TGCGCCAGCAGCTTGGAAATAGCGGGGGGGCCCAGAGATACGCAGTATTTT
NA NA TRBJ2-1 TRBV11-2 CASSDHRETSYNEQFF TGTGCCAGCAGCGATCACCGGGAGACTTCCTACAATGAGCAGTTCTTC
TRBD2 NA TRBJ2-3 TRBV4-2 CASSQGGGGRPTDTQYF TGTGCCAGCAGCCAAGGGGGGGGCGGGAGGCCCACAGATACGCAGTATTTT
NA NA TRBJ1-6 TRBV4-2 CASSQDVMRRNNSPLHF TGTGCCAGCAGCCAAGATGTTATGCGGCGTAATAATTCACCCCTCCACTTT
NA NA TRBJ1-6 TRBV21-1 CASSKGGVAKIYNSPLHF TGTGCCAGCAGCAAAGGCGGCGTGGCTAAAATCTATAATTCACCCCTCCACTTT
NA NA TRBJ2-5 TRBV15 CATSSDRTPITTQYF TGTGCCACCAGCAGTGACCGGACCCCAATCACGACCCAGTACTTC
NA NA TRBJ1-4 TRBV10-3 CAISDGTTNEKLFF TGTGCCATCAGTGACGGGACAACTAATGAAAAACTGTTTTTT
TRBD2 few TRBJ2-1 TRBV20-1 CSARSGLAEIYNEQFF TGCAGTGCTAGATCCGGACTAGCGGAAATCTACAATGAGCAGTTCTTC
NA NA TRBJ2-7 TRBV20-1 CSARGAAGYSYEQYF TGCAGTGCTAGAGGAGCCGCGGGGTATTCCTACGAGCAGTACTTC
NA NA TRBJ2-2 TRBV29-1 CSVEAGFTGELFF TGCAGCGTTGAGGCGGGTTTCACCGGGGAGCTGTTTTTT
NA NA TRBJ1-5 TRBV9 CASSPGFNSNQPQHF TGTGCCAGCAGCCCGGGATTTAATAGCAATCAGCCCCAGCATTTT
TRBD2 NA TRBJ2-3 TRBV5-1 CASSLVSGGQSDTQYF TGCGCCAGCAGCTTGGTTAGCGGGGGGCAATCAGATACGCAGTATTTT
NA NA TRBJ1-1 TRBV4-1 CASSQGDTFF TGCGCCAGCAGCCAAGGTGACACTTTCTTT
TRBD2 NA TRBJ2-5 TRBV6-6 CASSLRLAGLQETQYF TGTGCCAGCAGTCTAAGACTAGCGGGCTTACAAGAGACCCAGTACTTC
NA NA TRBJ2-7 TRBV7-2 CASSKDRSRDEQYF TGTGCCAGCAGCAAAGACAGGAGCCGGGACGAGCAGTACTTC